The clone carrying this T cell receptor (beta chain) showed up just once. This CDR3 contains 14 residues. V lost 2 bases to trimming and J lost 6 bases, with 11 bases between them. The germline CDR1 and CDR2 sequences are SGHRS and YFSETQ. Sequencing was performed with immunoSEQ multiplex PCR; in TCRdb, only in-frame clones are kept and a portion is missing. There are about 24,000 clones in the sample; 90% occur only once, and about 7% lies in the top ten. The record originates from a study of T cells in localized non-small cell lung cancer. The J gene is TRBJ1-4, the V gene TRBV5-1; the D gene is possibly TRBD1 (6 bases). The material sequenced was peripheral blood, taken before any cancer treatment. This clonotype was obtained from a woman aged 35 to 75 with stage I lung adenocarcinoma. In DNA, the CDR3 is TGCGCCAGCAGCTTAGGGGGGGCTCATGAAAAACTGTTTTTT. Protein sequence: CASSLGGAHEKLFF.